This T cell receptor beta chain was retrieved from a study of OX40 agonist ivuxolimab in advanced cancers. Study in general: Males comprised 82.7% of the group, whose mean age was about 60 years (range 23 to 79). Enrollees could have had prior anti-PD-1, anti-PD-L1 or anti-CTLA-4 therapy, which more than 30% had received.

Sequencing used immunoSEQ multiplex PCR; TCRdb keeps in-frame clones, though not all of them. Among 100,000 or so clones, approximately 80% were seen once, and the ten largest hold roughly 5.4%. The V gene end was trimmed by 7 bases and the J gene end by 0 bases; junction bases not matched to a gene: 5. The CDR3 length is 15 residues. CDR1 is MNHNY, CDR2 SVGAGI, per germline (reference sequence). The rearrangement links TRBV6-6 to TRBJ2-1; 8 positions match TRBD2. The specimen comprised CD4+ or CD8+ T cells sorted from blood, sampled in a trial of the OX40 agonist ivuxolimab. The receptor's source is an adult with an advanced solid tumor such as melanoma, head and neck, liver or kidney cancer. CDR3 amino acids: CASTPAGGSYNEQFF. The CDR3 bases are TGTGCCAGCACCCCCGCGGGGGGCTCCTACAATGAGCAGTTCTTC.